This TCR beta chain originates from a study of shared T cell receptors in the human thymus. The protocol was immunoSEQ multiplex PCR, while the TCRdb copy is restricted to in-frame clones and leaves out a portion. The data hold approximately 580,000 clones, with approximately 78% observed a single time. The V end lost 8 bases, the J end lost 1 base, and 12 bases lay between the germline ends. The CDR3 has 14 residues. CDR1 is LNHNV, CDR2 YYDKDF, per germline (reference sequence). This sample was shared with a second study, whose subject was human thymus T cells.

The specimen sequenced was thymocytes. This chain joins TRBV15 and TRBJ2-1; D is possibly TRBD1 (5 bases). This receptor was identified in a boy in the first two years of life with a congenital heart defect. The CDR3 reads CATGEGESYNEQFF. The CDR3 DNA sequence: TGTGCCACCGGTGAAGGGGAATCCTACAATGAGCAGTTCTTC.